This T cell receptor (beta chain) came from a study of T-cell memory formation after mild COVID-19. Trimming took 5 bases from V and 4 from J, leaving 9 bases between them. This CDR3 is built from 13 residues. This clonotype was detected only once. TCRdb called the 5' RACE reads again in MiXCR, with one record for every CDR3 protein. Among fewer than 250,000 distinct CDR3 sequences listed, 10% to 13% were seen once. The sequence derives from a man between 18 and 29 years old who had mild COVID-19 (a few samples of this study predate the infection). Cell type and time point are not known. The chain couples TRBV12-3 or TRBV12-4 to TRBJ1-5; no firm D call. Sequencing input: PBMCs or a T cell subset sorted from them (not recorded which). CDR3: CASSMERNQPQHF. The CDR3 DNA reads TGTGCCAGCAGTATGGAGAGAAATCAGCCCCAGCATTTT.